This T cell receptor (beta chain) is drawn from a study of long-term antiretroviral therapy in people with HIV. V shed 1 base and J shed 4 bases, with 11 bases lying between them. The CDR3 consists of 15 residues. Per the germline V gene, CDR1 is SGHKS and CDR2 is YYEKEE (reference sequence). Turning to this clone: The antigen is not known.

Whole-study findings and limits: Relative to transplant donor controls, diversity remained lower despite increasing after ART. HIV repertoires had narrower CDR3 length ranges than controls. No data on ART adherence, viral resistance or therapy changes. Clones that had undergone expansion before ART dominated the repertoire at all time points.

The run of the v3.0 immunoSEQ assay was at survey level. Produced via immunoSEQ multiplex PCR; TCRdb's table is partial and in-frame only. The data contain some 27,000 clones, approximately 87% of them seen just once; the ten biggest clones take up roughly 9%. This TCR came from a man aged 40-49 years with HIV. V usage is TRBV5-5 and J usage is TRBJ2-2; D is perhaps TRBD1 (6 bases). Sequences were derived from unsorted PBMCs, sampled 4.7 to 5 years after starting antiretroviral therapy. This chain's CDR3 is CASSLRGDITGELFF. CDR3 DNA: TGTGCCAGCAGCTTGAGAGGGGACATCACCGGGGAGCTGTTTTTT. The whole variable domain, filled in from reference TRBV5-5 and TRBJ2-2, reads DAGVTQSPTHLIKTRGQQVTLRCSPISGHKSVSWYQQVLGQGPQFIFQYYEKEERGRGNFPDRFSARQFPNYSSELNVNALLLGDSALYLCASSLRGDITGELFFGEGSRLTVL.